These T cell receptor beta chains were read from a single sample in a study of Graves' ophthalmopathy and Graves' hyperthyroidism. A single record per CDR3 protein comes from TCRdb applying MiXCR to the multiplex PCR reads. This repertoire shows 400,000 or so distinct CDR3 sequences, about 16% found once; its top ten account for 7%. The sequenced material came from peripheral blood. The receptor source for this set is a woman aged 18-30 years with stable Graves' hyperthyroidism. CDR3s include the opening cysteine and the closing phenylalanine or tryptophan. The D gene is left open where the match is weak. Size is stated for part of the rows, as once, few or many counts, or as a class when the clone is expanded.

clone_size: many; v_call: TRBV3-1; d_call: .; cdr3_length: 12; j_call: TRBJ1-1; cdr3_nt: TGTGCCAGCAGCCAAGTTATGGGGGCGGCTTTCTTT; cdr3_aa: CASSQVMGAAFF
clone_size: many; v_call: TRBV12-3/TRBV12-4; d_call: .; cdr3_length: 12; j_call: TRBJ1-2; cdr3_nt: TGTGCCAGCATAGGGAAGAACTATGGCTACACCTTC; cdr3_aa: CASIGKNYGYTF
clone_size: many; v_call: TRBV24-1; d_call: .; cdr3_length: 14; j_call: TRBJ1-5; cdr3_nt: TGTGCCACCAGTGATTCAGGGTACAATCAGCCCCAGCATTTT; cdr3_aa: CATSDSGYNQPQHF
clone_size: few; v_call: TRBV7-3; d_call: TRBD1; cdr3_length: 17; j_call: TRBJ2-6; cdr3_nt: TGTGCCAGCAGCTTGGGGACAGGGGCTACTGGGGCCAACGTCCTGACTTTC; cdr3_aa: CASSLGTGATGANVLTF
clone_size: many; v_call: TRBV3-1; d_call: .; cdr3_length: 13; j_call: TRBJ1-6; cdr3_nt: TGTGCCAGCAGCCCCGGACGCGGTTCACCCCTCCACTTT; cdr3_aa: CASSPGRGSPLHF
clone_size: many; v_call: TRBV7-8; d_call: .; cdr3_length: 13; j_call: TRBJ2-7; cdr3_nt: TGTGCCAGCAGCTTAGGTCCGTCCTACGAGCAGTACTTC; cdr3_aa: CASSLGPSYEQYF
clone_size: few; v_call: TRBV3-1; d_call: TRBD1; cdr3_length: 14; j_call: TRBJ1-5; cdr3_nt: TGTGCCAGCAGTCAACAGGGGGCTGGACAGCCCCAGCATTTT; cdr3_aa: CASSQQGAGQPQHF
clone_size: many; v_call: TRBV6-5; d_call: TRBD1; cdr3_length: 17; j_call: TRBJ1-1; cdr3_nt: TGTGCCAGCAGTTACTCAGTAGGAGGGGGCGGGTTCACTGAAGCTTTCTTT; cdr3_aa: CASSYSVGGGGFTEAFF
clone_size: .; v_call: TRBV10-3; d_call: TRBD1; cdr3_length: 13; j_call: TRBJ1-1; cdr3_nt: TGTGCCACCACCCCCACAGGGGGCCCTGAAGCTTTCTTT; cdr3_aa: CATTPTGGPEAFF
clone_size: few; v_call: TRBV5-1; d_call: .; cdr3_length: 15; j_call: TRBJ1-3; cdr3_nt: TGCGCCAGCAGCTCCAACCGGGGCGCGAAAAACACCATATATTTT; cdr3_aa: CASSSNRGAKNTIYF
clone_size: many; v_call: TRBV6-5; d_call: TRBD1; cdr3_length: 15; j_call: TRBJ2-7; cdr3_nt: TGTGCCAGCAGTTACTCAGGGGGCGAAATGTACGAGCAGTACTTC; cdr3_aa: CASSYSGGEMYEQYF
clone_size: many; v_call: TRBV2; d_call: TRBD2; cdr3_length: 17; j_call: TRBJ2-5; cdr3_nt: TGTGCCAGCAGTGACGGACTAGCGGGGGGTTCTGACGAGACCCAGTACTTC; cdr3_aa: CASSDGLAGGSDETQYF
clone_size: many; v_call: TRBV12-3/TRBV12-4; d_call: TRBD1; cdr3_length: 14; j_call: TRBJ1-1; cdr3_nt: TGTGCCAGCAGTATCACAGGGGATGACACTGAAGCTTTCTTT; cdr3_aa: CASSITGDDTEAFF
clone_size: many; v_call: TRBV6-2/TRBV6-3; d_call: .; cdr3_length: 13; j_call: TRBJ2-5; cdr3_nt: TGTGCCAGCAGGATAGCGGTCCAAGAGACCCAGTACTTC; cdr3_aa: CASRIAVQETQYF
clone_size: many; v_call: TRBV6-1; d_call: .; cdr3_length: 11; j_call: TRBJ1-1; cdr3_nt: TGTGCCAGCGTGACACAGCCAGAAGCTTTCTTT; cdr3_aa: CASVTQPEAFF
clone_size: many; v_call: TRBV19; d_call: TRBD1; cdr3_length: 15; j_call: TRBJ1-5; cdr3_nt: TGTGCCAGCCGGGACAGGCCGGATGGTAAGGGGGCCCAGCATTTT; cdr3_aa: CASRDRPDGKGAQHF
clone_size: many; v_call: TRBV6-1; d_call: TRBD2; cdr3_length: 19; j_call: TRBJ2-2; cdr3_nt: TGTGCCAGCAGTGCCCTAGCGGGGGCCACCGGGGTTAACACCGGGGAGCTGTTTTTT; cdr3_aa: CASSALAGATGVNTGELFF
clone_size: .; v_call: TRBV12-3/TRBV12-4; d_call: .; cdr3_length: 11; j_call: TRBJ1-2; cdr3_nt: TGTGCCAGTTACCGCGGGGGCGGCTACACCTTC; cdr3_aa: CASYRGGGYTF
clone_size: many; v_call: TRBV19; d_call: .; cdr3_length: 12; j_call: TRBJ1-6; cdr3_nt: TGTGCCAGTAGTCGCCCACTCGAGCCCCTCCACTTT; cdr3_aa: CASSRPLEPLHF
clone_size: many; v_call: TRBV20-1; d_call: .; cdr3_length: 12; j_call: TRBJ2-4; cdr3_nt: TGCAGTGCTCTTCTGAGCAAAAACATTCAGTACTTC; cdr3_aa: CSALLSKNIQYF
clone_size: many; v_call: TRBV7-9; d_call: .; cdr3_length: 14; j_call: TRBJ1-2; cdr3_nt: TGTGCCAGCAGCTTCGGGAGTTTTTTGTATGGCTACACCTTC; cdr3_aa: CASSFGSFLYGYTF
clone_size: many; v_call: TRBV24-1; d_call: .; cdr3_length: 20; j_call: TRBJ1-2; cdr3_nt: TGTGCCACCAGTGATTTGGAAGTAGACACAGGATCACTGGAAAACTATGGCTACACCTTC; cdr3_aa: CATSDLEVDTGSLENYGYTF
clone_size: many; v_call: TRBV19; d_call: .; cdr3_length: 17; j_call: TRBJ1-1; cdr3_nt: TGTGCCAGTAGTACAAGGGGTTTTGATCGTGAGAACACTGAAGCTTTCTTT; cdr3_aa: CASSTRGFDRENTEAFF
clone_size: many; v_call: TRBV6-2/TRBV6-3; d_call: .; cdr3_length: 17; j_call: TRBJ1-5; cdr3_nt: TGTGCCAGCAGTTACCCCAACCACAGGATCCTCAATCAGCCCCAGCATTTT; cdr3_aa: CASSYPNHRILNQPQHF
clone_size: many; v_call: TRBV12-5; d_call: .; cdr3_length: 13; j_call: TRBJ1-2; cdr3_nt: TGTGCTAGTGGACAGACAGTAAACTATGGCTACACCTTC; cdr3_aa: CASGQTVNYGYTF
clone_size: many; v_call: TRBV28; d_call: .; cdr3_length: 16; j_call: TRBJ2-7; cdr3_nt: TGTGCCAGCAGTTTTCGTTTTTCACGGACAACCTACGAGCAGTACTTC; cdr3_aa: CASSFRFSRTTYEQYF
clone_size: many; v_call: TRBV6-1; d_call: .; cdr3_length: 14; j_call: TRBJ2-7; cdr3_nt: TGTGCCAGCAGTGAAGCGGGGGGAGCGGACGAGCAGTACTTC; cdr3_aa: CASSEAGGADEQYF
clone_size: .; v_call: TRBV6-5; d_call: .; cdr3_length: 15; j_call: TRBJ2-5; cdr3_nt: TGTGCCAGCAGTTATACCGCACAGGGACGAGAGACCCAGTACTTC; cdr3_aa: CASSYTAQGRETQYF
clone_size: many; v_call: TRBV4-2; d_call: .; cdr3_length: 15; j_call: TRBJ1-1; cdr3_nt: TGTGCCAGCAGCCAAGACAGGGAGATTCAGGCTGAAGCTTTCTTT; cdr3_aa: CASSQDREIQAEAFF
clone_size: many; v_call: TRBV4-2; d_call: .; cdr3_length: 13; j_call: TRBJ1-1; cdr3_nt: TGTGCCAGCAGCCAAAGCGTGGGGACTGAAGCTTTCTTT; cdr3_aa: CASSQSVGTEAFF
clone_size: few; v_call: TRBV2; d_call: .; cdr3_length: 13; j_call: TRBJ1-1; cdr3_nt: TGTGCCAGCGCGGGACACGGGAACACTGAAGCTTTCTTT; cdr3_aa: CASAGHGNTEAFF
clone_size: few; v_call: TRBV5-1; d_call: .; cdr3_length: 13; j_call: TRBJ1-2; cdr3_nt: TGCGCCAGCAGCATACAACAGGGATTTGGCTACACCTTC; cdr3_aa: CASSIQQGFGYTF
clone_size: many; v_call: TRBV6-2/TRBV6-3; d_call: TRBD1; cdr3_length: 14; j_call: TRBJ1-5; cdr3_nt: TGTGCCAGCAGTACCAGGGGGGGCAATCAGCCCCAGCATTTT; cdr3_aa: CASSTRGGNQPQHF
clone_size: .; v_call: TRBV27; d_call: .; cdr3_length: 14; j_call: TRBJ2-5; cdr3_nt: TGTGCCAGCAGTTTGGGGAGCGAGTGGGAGACCCAGTACTTC; cdr3_aa: CASSLGSEWETQYF
clone_size: .; v_call: TRBV12-3/TRBV12-4; d_call: TRBD1; cdr3_length: 14; j_call: TRBJ2-7; cdr3_nt: TGTGCCAGCAAGCTGACAGGGGGCATCTACGAGCAGTACTTC; cdr3_aa: CASKLTGGIYEQYF
clone_size: many; v_call: TRBV6-1; d_call: .; cdr3_length: 12; j_call: TRBJ1-5; cdr3_nt: TGTGCCAGCAGTGACAGGAATCAGCCCCAGCATTTT; cdr3_aa: CASSDRNQPQHF
clone_size: many; v_call: TRBV5-5; d_call: TRBD1; cdr3_length: 14; j_call: TRBJ2-7; cdr3_nt: TGTGCCAGCAGCGTGGACAGGGTGGACTACGAGCAGTACTTC; cdr3_aa: CASSVDRVDYEQYF
clone_size: many; v_call: TRBV5-1; d_call: .; cdr3_length: 14; j_call: TRBJ2-4; cdr3_nt: TGCGCCAGCAGCTTAGGGCCCTCGGAAAACATTCAGTACTTC; cdr3_aa: CASSLGPSENIQYF
clone_size: few; v_call: TRBV27; d_call: .; cdr3_length: 13; j_call: TRBJ2-5; cdr3_nt: TGTGCCAGCAGTTTACCTCCTCAAGAGGCCCAGTACTTC; cdr3_aa: CASSLPPQEAQYF